This T cell receptor (beta chain) was obtained from a study of control samples from healthy donors and cancer patients. Assay: immunoSEQ multiplex PCR; the TCRdb copy retains only in-frame clones and omits some. This table has about 140,000 clones, 75% to 95% appearing once. CDR1 is LNHDA, CDR2 SQIVND, per germline (reference sequence). This CDR3 has 15 amino acids. The V gene lost 3 bases and the J gene lost 0 bases, with 9 bases spanning the gap. The origin of this receptor is a man in his late teens or twenties in good health. The sequenced material came from blood. The chain recombines TRBV19 with TRBJ1-3; D remains unclear. CDR3 sequence reads: CASSIPQSSGNTIYF. CDR3 coding DNA: TGTGCCAGTAGTATCCCCCAGAGCTCTGGAAACACCATATATTTT.